This record covers a single T cell receptor (beta chain). The same CDR3 is also encoded by other DNA sequences in this sample. TCRdb keeps only in-frame clones here, not all; method: immunoSEQ multiplex PCR. The sample records approximately 180,000 clones, approximately 78% being singletons. The entry originates in a study of blood T cell repertoires in COVID-19. V gave up 2 bases and J gave up 2 bases, with 10 bases separating them. The germline V gene has CDR1 MDHEN and CDR2 SYDVKM. The CDR3 extends over 15 amino acids. J is TRBJ1-5 and V is TRBV28; TRBD1 is a possible D gene (6 bases). The sequenced sample consisted of PBMCs or T cells enriched from blood (not recorded which). The sequence derives from a woman in her fifties or sixties who had recovered from COVID-19. The CDR3 region has the DNA TGTGCCAGCAGTTTAGGACAGATCGGCAATCAGCCCCAGCATTTT. Amino acids: CASSLGQIGNQPQHF.